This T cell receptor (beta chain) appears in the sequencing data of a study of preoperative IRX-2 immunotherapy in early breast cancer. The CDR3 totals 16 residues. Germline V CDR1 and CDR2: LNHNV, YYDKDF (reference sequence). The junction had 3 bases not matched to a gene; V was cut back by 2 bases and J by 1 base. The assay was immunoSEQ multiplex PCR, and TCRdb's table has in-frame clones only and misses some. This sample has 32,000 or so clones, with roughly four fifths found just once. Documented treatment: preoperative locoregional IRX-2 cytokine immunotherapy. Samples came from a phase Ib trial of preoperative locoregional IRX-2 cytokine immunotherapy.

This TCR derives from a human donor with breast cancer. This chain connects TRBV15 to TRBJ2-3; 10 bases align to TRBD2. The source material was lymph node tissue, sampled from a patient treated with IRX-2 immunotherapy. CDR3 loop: CATSRLAGVGTDTQYF. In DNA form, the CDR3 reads TGTGCCACCAGCAGACTAGCGGGAGTCGGCACAGATACGCAGTATTTT.